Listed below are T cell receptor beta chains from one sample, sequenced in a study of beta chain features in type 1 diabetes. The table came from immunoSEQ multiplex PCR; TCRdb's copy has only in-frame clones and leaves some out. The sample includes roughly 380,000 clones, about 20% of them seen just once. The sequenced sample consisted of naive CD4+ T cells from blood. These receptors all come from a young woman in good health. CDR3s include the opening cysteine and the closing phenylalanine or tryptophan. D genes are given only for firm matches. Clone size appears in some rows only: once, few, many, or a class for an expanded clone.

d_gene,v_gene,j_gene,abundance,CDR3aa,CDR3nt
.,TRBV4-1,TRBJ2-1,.,CASSQDWGAGANEQFF,TGCGCCAGCAGCCAAGATTGGGGCGCAGGGGCCAATGAGCAGTTCTTC
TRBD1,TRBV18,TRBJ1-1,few,CASSSGTGVTEAFF,TGTGCCAGCTCCTCCGGGACAGGGGTCACTGAAGCTTTCTTT
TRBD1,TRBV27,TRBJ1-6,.,CASSLDRVSMSLHF,TGTGCCAGCAGTTTAGACAGGGTATCGATGTCCCTCCACTTT
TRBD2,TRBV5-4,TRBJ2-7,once,CASSPGGTSSYEQYF,TGTGCCAGCAGCCCCGGGGGGACTAGCTCCTACGAGCAGTACTTC
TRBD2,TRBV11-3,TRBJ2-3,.,CASSLVAGGTDTQYF,TGTGCCAGCAGCTTAGTGGCGGGAGGCACAGATACGCAGTATTTT
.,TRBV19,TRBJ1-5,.,CASRGGDQPQHF,TGTGCCAGTAGGGGGGGAGATCAGCCCCAGCATTTT
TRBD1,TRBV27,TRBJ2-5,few,CASSTGVEETQYF,TGTGCCAGCAGTACAGGGGTCGAAGAGACCCAGTACTTC
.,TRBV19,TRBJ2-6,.,CASSIDFGSGANVLTF,TGTGCCAGTAGTATCGACTTCGGCTCTGGGGCCAACGTCCTGACTTTC
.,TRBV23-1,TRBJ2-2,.,CATLSQRNANTGELFF,TGCGCCACCCTTTCACAGCGGAACGCGAACACCGGGGAGCTGTTTTTT
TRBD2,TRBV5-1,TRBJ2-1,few,CASSLMGTSANEQFF,TGCGCCAGCAGCCTCATGGGGACTAGTGCCAATGAGCAGTTCTTC
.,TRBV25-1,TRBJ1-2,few,CASSPHRDGSNYGYTF,TGTGCCAGCAGCCCCCACAGGGACGGTTCCAACTATGGCTACACCTTC
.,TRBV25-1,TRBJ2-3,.,CASTRWGADTQYF,TGTGCCAGCACTCGGTGGGGGGCAGATACGCAGTATTTT
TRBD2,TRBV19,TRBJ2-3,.,CASSTSGRMDTQYF,TGTGCCAGTAGTACTAGCGGGAGAATGGATACGCAGTATTTT
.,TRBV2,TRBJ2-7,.,CASHGQSYEQYF,TGTGCCAGCCACGGACAGAGCTACGAGCAGTACTTC